This T cell receptor (beta chain) was captured by sequencing in a study of glioma-infiltrating T cells after dendritic cell vaccination. Trimming cost V 2 bases and J 8 bases, with 12 bases left between them. Germline V gene sequence: CDR1 GTSNPN, CDR2 SVGIG (reference sequence). The CDR3 consists of 12 residues. This sample's time point: after dendritic cell vaccination, including at tumor progression/relapse. Here immunoSEQ multiplex PCR was the method, and the copy in TCRdb shows in-frame clones only, minus some. Here the sample spans some 91,000 clones, about 81% being singletons. The chain recombines TRBV30 with TRBJ1-2; perhaps TRBD1 as D (6 bases). The sequences come from blood, collected after dendritic cell vaccination. The sequence derives from a human donor with glioblastoma. CDR3 nucleotides: TGTGCCTGGAGTCCGTGGGGACACGGCTACACCTTC. Encoded protein: CAWSPWGHGYTF.